What follows describes a single T cell receptor beta chain. Libraries were prepared by immunoSEQ multiplex PCR; TCRdb keeps only in-frame clonotypes and omits some of them. The data contain approximately 100,000 clones, roughly 88% of them singletons. These data belong to a study of OX40 agonist ivuxolimab in advanced cancers. Trimming cost V 3 bases and J 2 bases; bases outside gene matches: 2. This CDR3 contains 15 residues. Germline loops: CDR1 SGHVS, CDR2 FQNEAQ. This specimen consisted of CD4+ or CD8+ T cells sorted from blood, obtained in a trial of the OX40 agonist ivuxolimab. The chain recombines TRBV7-8 with TRBJ2-7; 12 positions agree with TRBD2. The origin of this receptor is an adult with an advanced solid tumor such as melanoma, head and neck, liver or kidney cancer. The CDR3 DNA reads as TGTGCCAGCAGCTTGGGACTAGCGGGTGCCTACGAGCAGTACTTC. This sequence encodes CASSLGLAGAYEQYF. Together with reference TRBV7-8 and TRBJ2-7, the CDR3 gives the full variable domain: GAGVSQSPRYKVAKRGQDVALRCDPISGHVSLFWYQQALGQGPEFLTYFQNEAQLDKSGLPSDRFFAERPEGSVSTLKIQRTQQEDSAVYLCASSLGLAGAYEQYFGPGTRLTVT.